The rows below give T cell receptor beta chains drawn from one sample of a study of T-cell memory formation after mild COVID-19. One entry per CDR3 protein, called by TCRdb with MiXCR from the 5' RACE reads. The sample lists a few hundred thousand distinct CDR3 sequences, approximately 15% seen once, with roughly 21% in the top ten. The sequenced material came from PBMCs or a T cell subset sorted from them (not recorded which). The receptors come from a man between 18 and 29 years old who had mild COVID-19 (a few samples of this study predate the infection). Cell type and time point are not known. Both conserved end residues are part of each CDR3. Fields, in order: clone size, V gene, J gene, D gene, CDR3 DNA, CDR3 protein. The D gene is left open where the match is weak. A clone size is listed for some rows: how often the clone was seen (once, few, many), or a class if it is expanded.

.	TRBV10-3	TRBJ2-1	.	TGTGCCATCAGTGAGTCGGCTAGCTGGTCCTACAATGAGCAGTTCTTC	CAISESASWSYNEQFF
few	TRBV4-3	TRBJ1-1	.	TGCGCCAGCAGCCAAGATATTAAGCCAAACACTGAAGCTTTCTTT	CASSQDIKPNTEAFF
.	TRBV12-3/TRBV12-4	TRBJ2-5	.	TGTGCCAGCAGTTTAGCCCTACTCTACCAAGAGACCCAGTACTTC	CASSLALLYQETQYF
.	TRBV18	TRBJ1-1	.	TGTGCCAGCTCAACGAGATGGGACACTGAAGCTTTCTTT	CASSTRWDTEAFF
.	TRBV4-3	TRBJ1-4	TRBD1	TGCGCCAGCAGCCAGGACAGGGGAGCGGAAAAACTGTTTTTT	CASSQDRGAEKLFF
few	TRBV10-3	TRBJ1-1	.	TGTGCCATCAGGATGGGCCCGAACACTGAAGCTTTCTTT	CAIRMGPNTEAFF
few	TRBV9	TRBJ1-1	.	TGTGCCAGCAGCGTAACGGGGGCGGTCACTGAAGCTTTCTTT	CASSVTGAVTEAFF
once	TRBV27	TRBJ1-2	.	TGTGCCAGCAGTGGCTACACCTTC	CASSGYTF
.	TRBV3-1	TRBJ2-3	TRBD2	TGTGCCAGCAGCCAAGTTGCTAGCGGGGGCACAGATACGCAGTATTTT	CASSQVASGGTDTQYF
once	TRBV20-1	TRBJ1-2	TRBD1	TGCAGTGCAGAAAGGGACAGGGGGCACCGAGGCTACACCTTC	CSAERDRGHRGYTF
.	TRBV10-3	TRBJ1-5	.	TGTGCCATCAGTGGAGGGGCAGGGAGCAATCAGCCCCAGCATTTT	CAISGGAGSNQPQHF
.	TRBV7-3	TRBJ2-3	.	TGTGCCAGCAGCGAGAATTCGGGCGATACGCAGTATTTT	CASSENSGDTQYF
few	TRBV18	TRBJ2-3	TRBD2	TGTGCCAGCTCACCAGCGGGGGGAACCACAGATACGCAGTATTTT	CASSPAGGTTDTQYF
.	TRBV7-8	TRBJ1-1	TRBD1	TGTGCCAGCAGCTTAAGGGGGCTAATGGACACTGAAGCTTTCTTT	CASSLRGLMDTEAFF
.	TRBV27	TRBJ1-1	.	TGTGCCAGCAGTTTTACGAGATTTGGGACTGAAGCTTTCTTT	CASSFTRFGTEAFF
few	TRBV7-3	TRBJ2-5	.	TGTGCCAGCAGCTCGACGGGGAATCGGGAGACCCAGTACTTC	CASSSTGNRETQYF
few	TRBV3-1	TRBJ1-4	.	TGTGCCAGCAGCCAAGGAGGCAGGGTGCGGGAAAAACTGTTTTTT	CASSQGGRVREKLFF
.	TRBV2	TRBJ1-1	.	TGTGCCAGCAGTGAGGAACTGAACACTGAAGCTTTCTTT	CASSEELNTEAFF
.	TRBV7-2	TRBJ1-6	.	TGTGCCAGCAGCTTAGGGTTCCGGCAGGACTATAATTCACCCCTCCACTTT	CASSLGFRQDYNSPLHF
.	TRBV4-3	TRBJ1-1	.	TGCGCCAGCAGCCAAGATCTATATTCGAACACTGAAGCTTTCTTT	CASSQDLYSNTEAFF
.	TRBV12-3/TRBV12-4	TRBJ1-1	.	TGTGCCAGCAGCCGCACAGATGAAGCTTTCTTT	CASSRTDEAFF
.	TRBV24-1	TRBJ1-1	.	TGTGCCACCAGGTTGGGAGAGAACACTGAAGCTTTCTTT	CATRLGENTEAFF
.	TRBV18	TRBJ2-5	.	TGTGCCAGCTCACCAAACGCCATGGAGGGCCAGTACTTC	CASSPNAMEGQYF
few	TRBV4-2	TRBJ1-3	.	TGTGCCAGCAGCCTCGGGGCCTCCTCTGGAAACACCATATATTTT	CASSLGASSGNTIYF
few	TRBV6-5	TRBJ1-2	.	TGTGCCAGCAGTTACAGTCCTGACTTGCGTGGCTACACCTTC	CASSYSPDLRGYTF
.	TRBV29-1	TRBJ1-1	.	TGCAGCGCCGGGGGTCTGTCGGACAAGTTGAACACTGAAGCTTTCTTT	CSAGGLSDKLNTEAFF
few	TRBV19	TRBJ1-1	.	TGTGCCAGTAGTCGTTTGGCTGGGACTGAAGCTTTCTTT	CASSRLAGTEAFF
.	TRBV18	TRBJ1-2	TRBD1	TGTGCCAGCTCACCATCCGGGACAGACTATGGCTACACCTTC	CASSPSGTDYGYTF
.	TRBV28	TRBJ2-1	.	TGTGCCAGCAGCCTTCCTTCCCGCCGGCGGTTCTTC	CASSLPSRRRFF
.	TRBV7-6	TRBJ2-3	.	TGTGCCAGCAGCTTAGCGTGGGCTAGCGGCACAGATACGCAGTATTTT	CASSLAWASGTDTQYF
.	TRBV7-2	TRBJ2-1	TRBD2	TGTGCCAGCAGCCCCGGCGGGCTAGCGGGGTACACAAGCTCCTACAATGAGCAGTTCTTC	CASSPGGLAGYTSSYNEQFF
few	TRBV4-3	TRBJ1-5	.	TGCGCCAGCAGCCCGTCGTGGACCGCCAATCAGCCCCAGCATTTT	CASSPSWTANQPQHF
few	TRBV7-2	TRBJ1-4	TRBD1	TGTGCCAGCAGCTCCAGGGGTGGGATGGGACAGAAACTGTTTTTT	CASSSRGGMGQKLFF
many	TRBV9	TRBJ2-6	.	TGTGCCAGCAGCGTAGTGGGGGGTCCGGGAGGGGCCAACGTCCTGACTTTC	CASSVVGGPGGANVLTF
few	TRBV4-1	TRBJ1-1	.	TGCGCCAGCAGCCAAGAACCAATGGGGTATGAAGCTTTCTTT	CASSQEPMGYEAFF
many	TRBV29-1	TRBJ2-3	.	TGCAGCGTTGCAGGGGCCCGAGATACGCAGTATTTT	CSVAGARDTQYF
many	TRBV5-1	TRBJ2-5	TRBD1	TGCGCCAGCAGATCCGGGACAGTCGGAGAGACCCAGTACTTC	CASRSGTVGETQYF
few	TRBV20-1	TRBJ2-6	.	TGCAGTGCTAGTTTCAGTCAGGGAGCCAACGTCCTGACTTTC	CSASFSQGANVLTF
.	TRBV11-2	TRBJ2-1	TRBD1	TGTGCCAGCAGCTTCCAGGGGGCCCACAATGAGCAGTTCTTC	CASSFQGAHNEQFF
.	TRBV7-9	TRBJ2-5	.	TGTGCCAGCGGGCTGGGACTTGGGGCCCAGTACTTC	CASGLGLGAQYF
few	TRBV7-2	TRBJ1-6	TRBD1	TGTGCCAGCAGCCCAGGACAGGGGCTTTATAATTCACCCCTCCACTTT	CASSPGQGLYNSPLHF
.	TRBV19	TRBJ2-2	TRBD1	TGTGCCAGTATCGAGGACAGGGTCGCCGGGGAGCTGTTTTTT	CASIEDRVAGELFF
.	TRBV7-9	TRBJ1-5	.	TGTGCCAGCAGCTTTTTGCCGGGGCCGCTACCAGATACGCAGCATTTT	CASSFLPGPLPDTQHF
.	TRBV6-5	TRBJ2-3	.	TGTGCCAGCAGTTACAACGGTGATACGCAGTATTTT	CASSYNGDTQYF
few	TRBV7-3	TRBJ2-1	TRBD2	TGTGCCAGCAGCGACGGGACTAGGATCAATGAGCAGTTCTTC	CASSDGTRINEQFF
.	TRBV7-9	TRBJ2-7	TRBD2	TGTGCCAGCAGCCCCTCCGGGACTAGCGGGGGAAGCTCCTACGAGCAGTACTTC	CASSPSGTSGGSSYEQYF
few	TRBV5-4	TRBJ1-4	.	TGTGCCAGCAGCTTAGGGGCAGGGAGACTGTTTTTT	CASSLGAGRLFF
few	TRBV20-1	TRBJ2-1	TRBD2	TGCAGTGCCGACATGGGTGGCGGGGGGGCCTCTGAGCAGTTCTTC	CSADMGGGGASEQFF
.	TRBV29-1	TRBJ1-3	.	TGCAGCGTTGTGCCTGAGGCCGGAAACACCATATATTTT	CSVVPEAGNTIYF
few	TRBV7-9	TRBJ1-1	.	TGTGCCAGCGACAGCTTCGGGATGAACACTGAAGCTTTCTTT	CASDSFGMNTEAFF
few	TRBV10-3	TRBJ2-4	.	TGTGCCATCGCTGAGACCGTTGAGGCCAAAAACATTCAGTACTTC	CAIAETVEAKNIQYF
.	TRBV7-3	TRBJ1-1	.	TGTGCCCATCGGAGGGTTTATAAGGGCACTGAAGCTTTCTTT	CAHRRVYKGTEAFF
few	TRBV5-4	TRBJ2-3	.	TGTGCCAGCAGCTTGGAAGTTAGCACAGATACGCAGTATTTT	CASSLEVSTDTQYF